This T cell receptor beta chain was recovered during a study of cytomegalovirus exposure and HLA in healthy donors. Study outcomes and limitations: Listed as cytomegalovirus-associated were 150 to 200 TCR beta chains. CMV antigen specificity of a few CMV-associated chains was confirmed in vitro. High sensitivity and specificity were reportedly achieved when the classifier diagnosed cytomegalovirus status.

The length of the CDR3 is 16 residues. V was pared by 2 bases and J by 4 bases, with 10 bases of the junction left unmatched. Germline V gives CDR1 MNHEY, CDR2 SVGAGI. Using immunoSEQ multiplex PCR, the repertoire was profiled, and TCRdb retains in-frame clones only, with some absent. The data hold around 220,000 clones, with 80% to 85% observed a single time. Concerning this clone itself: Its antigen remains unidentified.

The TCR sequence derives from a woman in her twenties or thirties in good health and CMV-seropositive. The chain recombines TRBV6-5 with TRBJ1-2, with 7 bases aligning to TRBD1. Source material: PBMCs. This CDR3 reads CASSYTATGSPYGYTF. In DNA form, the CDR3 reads TGTGCCAGCAGTTACACCGCGACAGGGAGCCCCTATGGCTACACCTTC.